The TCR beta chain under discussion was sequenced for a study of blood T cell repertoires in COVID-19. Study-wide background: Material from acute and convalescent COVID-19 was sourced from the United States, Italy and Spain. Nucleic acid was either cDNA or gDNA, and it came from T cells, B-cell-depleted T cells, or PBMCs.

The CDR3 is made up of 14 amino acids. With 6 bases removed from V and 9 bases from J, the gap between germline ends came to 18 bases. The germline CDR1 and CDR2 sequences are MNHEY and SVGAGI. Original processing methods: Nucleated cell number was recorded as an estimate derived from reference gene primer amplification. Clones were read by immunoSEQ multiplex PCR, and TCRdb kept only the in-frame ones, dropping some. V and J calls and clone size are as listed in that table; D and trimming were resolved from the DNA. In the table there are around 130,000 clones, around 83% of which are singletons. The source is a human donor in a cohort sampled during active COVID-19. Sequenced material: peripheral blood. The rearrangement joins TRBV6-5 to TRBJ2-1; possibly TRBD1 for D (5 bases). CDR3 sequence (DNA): TGTGCCAGCAGCCCCAAGACTGGGGCATCTGAGCAGTTCTTC. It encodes CASSPKTGASEQFF.